This TCR beta chain was sequenced during a study of regulatory T cells in long-lasting Graves disease. The germline V and J ends were trimmed by 3 bases and 2 bases, with 5 bases remaining between them. The CDR3 length is 12 residues. Germline V lookup: CDR1 DFQATT, CDR2 SNEGSKA (reference sequence). As to time point: newly diagnosed GD, antithyroid drugs for less than 3 months. RNA extracted from PBMCs served as the sequencing template. This clonotype has a count of ten or more. In building TCR beta libraries, iRepertoire HTBI primers were used together with Arm-PCR of CDR3 regions. TCRdb processed the multiplex PCR reads anew with MiXCR; each CDR3 protein has one entry. The top ten clones hold approximately 19% of a sample with some 340,000 distinct CDR3 sequences, roughly 10% of them seen once. These same data were also listed under a study on T cells in Graves' hyperthyroidism and ophthalmopathy.

The receptor's source is a woman under 30 with Graves disease. The sequencing here drew on peripheral blood mononuclear cells (PBMCs), taken at new diagnosis, from a patient treated with antithyroid drugs. The chain combines TRBV20-1 with TRBJ1-5; D might be TRBD1 (5 bases). The CDR3 spells CSARGGNQPQHF. The DNA for the CDR3 is TGCAGTGCTAGGGGGGGCAATCAGCCCCAGCATTTT.